Shown below are 25 T cell receptor beta chains from a single sample sequenced in a study of T cell responses to AZD1222 COVID-19 vaccine. Libraries were prepared by immunoSEQ multiplex PCR; TCRdb keeps only in-frame clonotypes and omits some of them. The sample records 80,000 to 100,000 clones, 70% to 90% being singletons. This sample comprised peripheral blood, obtained 28 days after the second AZD1222 dose. The receptors come from an adult who received the AZD1222 COVID-19 vaccine.

This clone appeared once. This rearrangement joins TRBV7-6 to TRBJ1-4; possible D gene TRBD1, 6 bases. The germline CDR1 and CDR2 sequences are SGHVS and FNYEAQ. The CDR3 covers 18 residues. V was shortened by 5 bases and J by 4 bases, with 23 bases between the two germline ends. This CDR3 reads CASSGRKNQGWVNEKLFF. The CDR3 DNA reads TGTGCCAGCAGCGGACGTAAAAACCAGGGGTGGGTTAATGAAAAACTGTTTTTT.

The rearrangement joins TRBV6-2 or TRBV6-3 to TRBJ2-7; possible D gene TRBD1, 6 bases. The V and J ends lost 6 bases and 0 bases respectively, with 12 bases between them. Germline CDR1 reads MNHEY; CDR2 reads SVGEGT. The CDR3 extends over 14 amino acids. The CDR3 here is CASRYQGSSYEQYF. CDR3 DNA sequence: TGTGCCAGCAGGTACCAGGGGTCCTCCTACGAGCAGTACTTC.

The gene calls are TRBV3-1 (or the pseudogene TRBV3-2) and TRBJ2-5; 9 bases are a match to TRBD2. This CDR3 region has 16 residues. Losses at the gene ends were 4 bases for V and 5 bases for J; bases not matched to a gene: 11. From germline, CDR1 is LGHDT and CDR2 YNNKEL (reference sequence). The CDR3 region is CASSPLKRGEEETQYF. The DNA of the CDR3 is TGTGCCAGCAGCCCCCTTAAGCGGGGGGAGGAGGAGACCCAGTACTTC.

The chain uses TRBV7-4 and TRBJ2-3; TRBD2 aligns across 10 bases. The CDR3 contains 17 residues. Losses at the gene ends were 9 bases for V and 0 bases for J; bases not matched to a gene: 12. Germline V CDR1 and CDR2: SGHVT, SQSDAQ. The DNA for the CDR3 is TGTGCCAGAAGAGCGGGGGGGCGCTCCACTAGCACAGATACGCAGTATTTT. It encodes CARRAGGRSTSTDTQYF.

This rearrangement joins TRBV29-1 to TRBJ1-2; TRBD1 agrees at 8 bases. The CDR3 length is 16 residues. Per germline, CDR1 SQVTM and CDR2 ANQGSEA. Trimming cost V 7 bases and J 2 bases; bases outside gene matches: 15. This chain's CDR3 is CSESAFPGQENYGYTF. CDR3 bases: TGCAGCGAGTCCGCCTTTCCGGGACAGGAAAACTATGGCTACACCTTC.

The chain links TRBV28 to TRBJ2-7, with D unclear. CDR3 length: 12 residues. The germline V and J ends were trimmed by 4 bases and 5 bases, with 9 bases remaining between them. The germline gives CDR1 MDHEN, CDR2 SYDVKM. Here the CDR3 DNA reads TGTGCCAGCAGTTCTACCTACCACGAGCAGTACTTC. Translating it yields CASSSTYHEQYF.

This chain links TRBV10-3 with TRBJ1-1; D perhaps matches TRBD1 (5 bases). Trimming removed 4 bases from V and 1 base from J, with 7 bases in between. Germline V CDR1 and CDR2: ENHRY, SYGVKD. The CDR3 is made up of 13 amino acids. The CDR3: CAISGQGNTEAFF. Written as DNA, the CDR3 is TGTGCCATCAGTGGTCAGGGGAACACTGAAGCTTTCTTT.

This chain joins TRBV9 and TRBJ2-3; 11 bases fit TRBD2. From germline, CDR1 is SGDLS and CDR2 YYNGEE. The V and J ends lost 3 bases and 1 base, in that order; junction bases with no gene match: 10. The CDR3 runs 18 residues. CDR3 nucleotide sequence: TGTGCCAGCAGCGGCTCCATAGCGGGGGGGCTACGCACAGATACGCAGTATTTT. Translation: CASSGSIAGGLRTDTQYF.

J is TRBJ2-7 and V is TRBV19; D is perhaps TRBD1 or TRBD2 (5 bases each). This CDR3 region has 14 residues. In germline, CDR1 is LNHDA, CDR2 SQIVND (reference sequence). V lost 1 base and J lost 2, with 9 bases in between. The CDR3 nucleotides read TGTGCCAGTAGTATAGCTTGGGGACCCTACGAGCAGTACTTC. This gives the protein CASSIAWGPYEQYF.

This clone was detected once. This sequence joins TRBV4-1 and TRBJ2-7; TRBD1 matches 10 bases. Germline assignment: CDR1 MGHRA and CDR2 YSYEKL. Trimming cost V 2 bases and J 5 bases; bases outside gene matches: 3. There are 14 residues in the CDR3. The CDR3 DNA sequence: TGCGCCAGCAGCCAACTAGGGACAGGGGACGAGCAGTACTTC. Protein sequence: CASSQLGTGDEQYF.

The gene calls are TRBV14 and TRBJ2-1, with D hard to call. The V end was cut by 1 base, the J end by 9 bases, with 10 bases between. This CDR3 contains 13 residues. Looked up from germline, CDR1 is SGHDN and CDR2 is FVKESK. In DNA form, the CDR3 reads TGTGCCAGCAGCCAAGGACTCCCTGGTGAGCAGTTCTTC. It encodes CASSQGLPGEQFF.

The CDR3 coding sequence is TGTGCCAGCAGCCCGGGCGGGACGGAGAACACTGAAGCTTTCTTT. It specifies CASSPGGTENTEAFF. The gene calls are TRBV5-4 and TRBJ1-1; D possibly corresponds to TRBD1 (5 bases). The V end was cut by 4 bases, the J end by 1 base, with 14 bases between. CDR3 length equals 15 residues. The germline V gene encodes CDR1 SGHNT and CDR2 YYREEE (reference sequence).

The rearrangement links TRBV28 to TRBJ1-1, with D unresolved. Trimming removed 6 bases at V and 0 bases at J, with 11 bases between. CDR3 length equals 14 residues. Per germline, CDR1 MDHEN and CDR2 SYDVKM. The CDR3 reads CASRTRKVNTEAFF. DNA of the CDR3: TGTGCCAGCAGAACACGTAAGGTGAACACTGAAGCTTTCTTT.

The V gene is TRBV5-1, the J gene TRBJ2-3, with 11 bases identical to TRBD2. V trimming: 2 bases; J trimming: 8 bases; junction bases outside the gene matches: 7. Looked up from germline, CDR1 is SGHRS and CDR2 is YFSETQ. The CDR3 has 15 amino acids. This CDR3 is CASSFSGGGKATQYF. In DNA form, the CDR3 reads TGCGCCAGCAGCTTTAGCGGGGGGGGAAAGGCTACGCAGTATTTT.

The rearrangement links TRBV6-5 to TRBJ2-5; D gene unclear. There are 11 residues in the CDR3. Trimming left V 2 bases short and J 5 bases short, with 3 bases between. Germline values: CDR1 MNHEY, CDR2 SVGAGI. The CDR3 DNA is TGTGCCAGCAGTTACGGGGAGACCCAGTACTTC. This gives the protein CASSYGETQYF.

The chain links TRBV6-1 to TRBJ1-2; the D is unclear. The CDR3 has 17 residues. The germline gives CDR1 MNHNS, CDR2 SASEGT. The V gene lost 4 bases and the J gene lost 1 base, with 19 bases spanning the gap. The CDR3 spells CASSGPPGNHINYGYTF. The CDR3 DNA sequence: TGTGCCAGCAGTGGCCCGCCAGGAAACCATATTAACTATGGCTACACCTTC.

The chain uses TRBV9 and TRBJ2-3, with D tentatively TRBD2 (5 bases). CDR1 and CDR2 (germline): SGDLS, YYNGEE. The ends were cut back, 4 bases at V and 3 bases at J, with 12 bases in the middle. This CDR3 has 14 residues. CDR3 region: CASSPQRETDTQYF. DNA for the CDR3: TGTGCCAGCAGCCCCCAGAGGGAGACAGATACGCAGTATTTT.

The V and J genes are TRBV5-1 and TRBJ2-3; D possibly corresponds to TRBD1 (6 bases). CDR1 is SGHRS and CDR2 is YFSETQ in the germline V gene. This CDR3 is 15 amino acids long. V gave up 0 bases and J gave up 2 bases, with 10 bases separating them. This CDR3 reads CASSLVGAHTDTQYF. For the CDR3, the DNA is TGCGCCAGCAGCTTGGTGGGGGCCCACACAGATACGCAGTATTTT.

This clone was observed a single time. This chain uses TRBV27 with TRBJ2-2; 12 bases fit TRBD1. After removal of 7 bases from V and 7 bases from J, the junction contained 13 bases not matched to a gene. The CDR3 covers 17 residues. CDR1 is MNHEY and CDR2 is SMNVEV in the germline V gene (reference sequence). The CDR3 sequence: CASKLLGQGASGGELFF. The CDR3 coding sequence is TGTGCCAGCAAGCTCCTGGGACAGGGGGCGTCGGGCGGGGAGCTGTTTTTT.

The chain links TRBV5-1 to TRBJ2-1; 9 bases match TRBD1. The CDR3 extends over 16 amino acids. J was trimmed by 2 bases and V by 1 base; bases with no gene match: 4. CDR1 is SGHRS, CDR2 YFSETQ, per germline. CDR3 in amino acids: CASSLQGQGTYNEQFF. The CDR3 coding sequence is TGCGCCAGCAGCTTGCAGGGACAGGGCACCTACAATGAGCAGTTCTTC.

This clone has just one count. The rearrangement joins TRBV28 to TRBJ2-7, with 8 bases aligning to TRBD1. V lost 5 bases to trimming and J lost 0 bases; unmatched junction nucleotides: 6. Germline V gene sequence: CDR1 MDHEN, CDR2 SYDVKM. The CDR3 runs to 15 residues. The CDR3 here is CASSTTGVSSYEQYF. CDR3 sequence (DNA): TGTGCCAGCAGTACGACAGGGGTAAGCTCCTACGAGCAGTACTTC.

This sequence joins TRBV5-1 and TRBJ2-3, with TRBD2 as a possible D gene (5 bases). V gave up 0 bases and J gave up 1 base, with 15 bases separating them. The CDR3 sequence is 17 residues long. Per the germline V gene, CDR1 is SGHRS and CDR2 is YFSETQ. For the CDR3, the DNA is TGCGCCAGCAGCTTGGGCGGGTGGGCAGCACGCACAGATACGCAGTATTTT. Translated: CASSLGGWAARTDTQYF.

This chain uses TRBV7-2 with TRBJ2-2, with TRBD1 matching over 10 bases. The J segment lost 5 bases and the V segment lost 5 bases, leaving 8 bases of the junction unmatched. CDR3 length: 16 amino acids. Per the germline V gene, CDR1 is SGHTA and CDR2 is FQGNSA. The CDR3 spells CASSPRQGASTGELFF. The CDR3 DNA reads TGTGCCAGCAGCCCCAGACAGGGGGCAAGTACCGGGGAGCTGTTTTTT.

This chain uses TRBV6-4 with TRBJ1-1; a possible D gene is TRBD1 (6 bases). The CDR3 length is 13 residues. The ends were cut back, 9 bases at V and 0 bases at J, with 11 bases in the middle. Germline V gives CDR1 MRHNA, CDR2 SNTAGT. The CDR3 region is CASGTSMNTEAFF. CDR3 in DNA: TGTGCCAGTGGGACATCCATGAACACTGAAGCTTTCTTT.

This rearrangement joins TRBV18 to TRBJ1-1; possibly TRBD1 for D (5 bases). V was clipped by 3 bases and J by 7 bases, with 6 bases between them. The length of the CDR3 is 11 residues. Germline CDR1 is KGHSH and CDR2 is LQKENI. The chain's CDR3 is CASSPGGEAFF. Written as DNA, the CDR3 is TGTGCCAGCTCACCGGGGGGTGAAGCTTTCTTT.